This T cell receptor (beta chain) appears in the sequencing data of a study of blood T cells in healthy people across ages. In germline, CDR1 is MNHEY, CDR2 SMNVEV (reference sequence). The J segment lost 6 bases and the V segment lost 1 base, leaving 3 bases of the junction unmatched. The CDR3 spans 14 residues. As to this clonotype: Its antigen is currently unknown.

Study-level results: Any changes in expanded clonotypes were possibly confounded, as donor CMV status remained unknown.

PCR was performed a second time for about 7 to 11 cycles using a sample-barcoded 5' primer and a J-beta primer mix. Each of the cDNA molecules was tagged by a template-switch adaptor with 12 random nucleotides. TCRdb analysed the 5' RACE reads with MiXCR anew, one entry per CDR3 protein. The repertoire holds 800,000 to 950,000 distinct CDR3 sequences, with around 29% as singletons. This sample also appeared in a second study, on T cells of mothers and their children. Per that study: Per child, 2.5 million to 3 million TCR beta CDR3 reads were obtained, against over 8.5 million per mother.

The receptor's source is a woman between 40 and 55 years old in good health. Sequences were obtained from blood. The rearrangement uses TRBV27 and TRBJ2-7, with 10 bases matching TRBD1. CDR3 sequence (DNA): TGTGCCAGCAGTTTATTGGACAGGGGGACCGAGCAGTACTTC. It translates to CASSLLDRGTEQYF.